One TCR beta chain is described in this entry. Its antigen remains unidentified. V was shortened by 10 bases and J by 6 bases, with 19 bases between the two germline ends. The CDR3 spans 13 residues. The germline gives CDR1 SNHLY, CDR2 FYNNEI. The time point here: late sampling 161 to 241 days after vaccination in a few convalescent patients. Treatment reported: 10-day PBMC culture with coronavirus spike peptide pools or control peptides (ViraFEST assay). Scientists ran DNA taken from cultured CD4+ T cells through the Oncomine TCR Beta short-read assay for sequencing. TCRdb analysed the PCR reads with MiXCR anew, one entry per CDR3 protein. The sample contains under 30,000 distinct CDR3 sequences, around 42% of which appear only once. The sample is drawn from a study of vaccination and CD4 T cells after COVID-19. About the research overall: Six males and four females, two of them Hispanic, were enrolled as convalescents.

The rearrangement uses TRBV2 and TRBJ2-7; a possible D gene is TRBD1 (7 bases). Source: CD4+ T cells from blood, cultured in vitro, taken about 7 months after SARS-CoV-2 vaccination. The source of this sequence is a human donor who had recovered from COVID-19. CDR3 protein: CATGGGRFTEQYF. As DNA, the CDR3 is TGTGCCACCGGAGGGGGCCGTTTCACCGAGCAGTACTTC.